This T cell receptor (beta chain) was obtained from a study of OX40 agonist ivuxolimab in advanced cancers. The wider study: It was ivuxolimab, an agonistic anti-OX40 (CD134) antibody, that patients were treated with. Among those treated, three patients had partial responses, one with hepatocellular carcinoma and two with cutaneous melanoma. Study-wide results and limits: Relative to CD4+, CD8+ T cells held more expanded clones on average.

In the case of this clone: The antigen remains unidentified.

The protocol was immunoSEQ multiplex PCR, while the TCRdb copy is restricted to in-frame clones and leaves out a portion. The sample lists roughly 93,000 clones; about 89% were seen once. CDR1 and CDR2 (germline): ENHRY, SYGVKD. This CDR3 has 14 residues. V was cut by 0 bases and J by 0 bases, with 6 bases left in between. The clonotype was recovered from an adult with an advanced solid tumor such as melanoma, head and neck, liver or kidney cancer. The specimen was CD4+ or CD8+ T cells sorted from blood, collected in a trial of the OX40 agonist ivuxolimab. V gene TRBV10-3 combines with J gene TRBJ2-7; no definite D call. Here the CDR3 reads CAISESTRSYEQYF. The CDR3 DNA is TGTGCCATCAGTGAGTCAACTCGCTCCTACGAGCAGTACTTC.